Described below is a single TCR beta chain sequence and its context. Its antigen is as yet unknown. The method was immunoSEQ multiplex PCR; TCRdb's version includes in-frame clones alone and lacks a portion of them. Of tens of thousands of clones listed, roughly 89% were seen once; the top ten hold about 1.4%. This entry belongs to a study of OX40 agonist ivuxolimab in advanced cancers. About the study: Patients in dose escalation had liver, melanoma, kidney or head and neck cancers.

Study-level results: CD4+ and CD8+ blood T cells expanded clonally by week 6 at 0.1 to 3.0 mg/kg.

V dropped 4 bases and J dropped 5; count of bases not matched to a gene: 7. Germline CDR1 is MGHDK and CDR2 is SYGVNS. This CDR3 has 15 amino acids. This rearrangement joins TRBV25-1 to TRBJ1-1, with 10 bases fitting TRBD1. Sequencing used CD4+ or CD8+ T cells sorted from blood, obtained in a trial of the OX40 agonist ivuxolimab. The sequence was obtained from an adult with an advanced solid tumor such as melanoma, head and neck, liver or kidney cancer. The CDR3, as DNA: TGTGCCAGCAGTGGAGAGACAGGGGGCTTGACTGAAGCTTTCTTT. Translating it yields CASSGETGGLTEAFF.